Described below is a single T cell receptor beta chain sequence and its context. The table came from immunoSEQ multiplex PCR; TCRdb's copy has only in-frame clones and leaves some out. The repertoire includes 100,000 to 150,000 clones, 92% of them detected once, and 2.1% sits in the top ten. The data belong to a study of control samples from healthy donors and cancer patients. The CDR3 sequence is 16 residues long. The V gene lost 4 bases and the J gene lost 0 bases, with 13 bases spanning the gap. CDR1 is LGHDT, CDR2 YNNKEL, per germline (reference sequence). The sample consisted of blood. The rearrangement uses TRBV3-1 (or the pseudogene TRBV3-2) and TRBJ1-3, with TRBD1 as a possible D gene (5 bases). This sequence was found in a woman in her 50s in good health. The CDR3 coding sequence is TGTGCCAGCAGCCCCGTAGGACATGCCTCTGGAAACACCATATATTTT. It codes for CASSPVGHASGNTIYF.